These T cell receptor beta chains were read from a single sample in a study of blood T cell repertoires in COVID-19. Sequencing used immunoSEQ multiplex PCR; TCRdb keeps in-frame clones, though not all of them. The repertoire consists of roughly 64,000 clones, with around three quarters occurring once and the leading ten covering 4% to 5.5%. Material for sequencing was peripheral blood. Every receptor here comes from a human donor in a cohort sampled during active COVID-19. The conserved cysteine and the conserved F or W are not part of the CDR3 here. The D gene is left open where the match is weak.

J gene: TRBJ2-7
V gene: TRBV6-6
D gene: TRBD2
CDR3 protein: ASSRGGTARSEQY

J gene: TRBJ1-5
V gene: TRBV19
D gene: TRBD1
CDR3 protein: ASSIRTGVDNQPQH

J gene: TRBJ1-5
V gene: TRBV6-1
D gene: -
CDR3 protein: ASSDREGNQPQH

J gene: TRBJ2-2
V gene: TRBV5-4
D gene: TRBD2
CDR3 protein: ASRLTGTSGGAGTGELF

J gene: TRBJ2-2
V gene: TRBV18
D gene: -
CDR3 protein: ASSLAGADRTGELF

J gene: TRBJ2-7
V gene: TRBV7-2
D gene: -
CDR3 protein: ASSEHRLKD

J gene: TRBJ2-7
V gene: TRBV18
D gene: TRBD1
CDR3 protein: ASSPRQGPYEQY

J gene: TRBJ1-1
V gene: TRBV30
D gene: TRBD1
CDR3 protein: AWATGTVNTEAF

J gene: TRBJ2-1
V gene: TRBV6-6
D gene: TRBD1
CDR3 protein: ASLEGRGPNEQF

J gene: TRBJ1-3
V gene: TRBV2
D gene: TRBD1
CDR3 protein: ASSDRLRGTGSGNTIY

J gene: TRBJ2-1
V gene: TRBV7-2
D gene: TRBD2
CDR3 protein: ASSLVTGGPIYEQF

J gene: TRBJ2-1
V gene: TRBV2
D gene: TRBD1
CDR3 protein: ASSLTGASNEQF

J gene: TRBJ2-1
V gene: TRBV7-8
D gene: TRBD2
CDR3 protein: ASSSWPSTSGGANSRNEQF

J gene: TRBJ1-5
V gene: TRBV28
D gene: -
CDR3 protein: ASTAPGSNQPQH

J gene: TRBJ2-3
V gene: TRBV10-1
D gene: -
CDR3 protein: ASSDGTSTDTQY

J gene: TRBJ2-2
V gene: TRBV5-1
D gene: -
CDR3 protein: ASSEGLNTGELF

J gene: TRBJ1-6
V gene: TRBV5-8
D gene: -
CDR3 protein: ASSLGVQGLTPLH

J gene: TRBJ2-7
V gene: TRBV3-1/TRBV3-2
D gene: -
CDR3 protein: ASSQDHGREQY